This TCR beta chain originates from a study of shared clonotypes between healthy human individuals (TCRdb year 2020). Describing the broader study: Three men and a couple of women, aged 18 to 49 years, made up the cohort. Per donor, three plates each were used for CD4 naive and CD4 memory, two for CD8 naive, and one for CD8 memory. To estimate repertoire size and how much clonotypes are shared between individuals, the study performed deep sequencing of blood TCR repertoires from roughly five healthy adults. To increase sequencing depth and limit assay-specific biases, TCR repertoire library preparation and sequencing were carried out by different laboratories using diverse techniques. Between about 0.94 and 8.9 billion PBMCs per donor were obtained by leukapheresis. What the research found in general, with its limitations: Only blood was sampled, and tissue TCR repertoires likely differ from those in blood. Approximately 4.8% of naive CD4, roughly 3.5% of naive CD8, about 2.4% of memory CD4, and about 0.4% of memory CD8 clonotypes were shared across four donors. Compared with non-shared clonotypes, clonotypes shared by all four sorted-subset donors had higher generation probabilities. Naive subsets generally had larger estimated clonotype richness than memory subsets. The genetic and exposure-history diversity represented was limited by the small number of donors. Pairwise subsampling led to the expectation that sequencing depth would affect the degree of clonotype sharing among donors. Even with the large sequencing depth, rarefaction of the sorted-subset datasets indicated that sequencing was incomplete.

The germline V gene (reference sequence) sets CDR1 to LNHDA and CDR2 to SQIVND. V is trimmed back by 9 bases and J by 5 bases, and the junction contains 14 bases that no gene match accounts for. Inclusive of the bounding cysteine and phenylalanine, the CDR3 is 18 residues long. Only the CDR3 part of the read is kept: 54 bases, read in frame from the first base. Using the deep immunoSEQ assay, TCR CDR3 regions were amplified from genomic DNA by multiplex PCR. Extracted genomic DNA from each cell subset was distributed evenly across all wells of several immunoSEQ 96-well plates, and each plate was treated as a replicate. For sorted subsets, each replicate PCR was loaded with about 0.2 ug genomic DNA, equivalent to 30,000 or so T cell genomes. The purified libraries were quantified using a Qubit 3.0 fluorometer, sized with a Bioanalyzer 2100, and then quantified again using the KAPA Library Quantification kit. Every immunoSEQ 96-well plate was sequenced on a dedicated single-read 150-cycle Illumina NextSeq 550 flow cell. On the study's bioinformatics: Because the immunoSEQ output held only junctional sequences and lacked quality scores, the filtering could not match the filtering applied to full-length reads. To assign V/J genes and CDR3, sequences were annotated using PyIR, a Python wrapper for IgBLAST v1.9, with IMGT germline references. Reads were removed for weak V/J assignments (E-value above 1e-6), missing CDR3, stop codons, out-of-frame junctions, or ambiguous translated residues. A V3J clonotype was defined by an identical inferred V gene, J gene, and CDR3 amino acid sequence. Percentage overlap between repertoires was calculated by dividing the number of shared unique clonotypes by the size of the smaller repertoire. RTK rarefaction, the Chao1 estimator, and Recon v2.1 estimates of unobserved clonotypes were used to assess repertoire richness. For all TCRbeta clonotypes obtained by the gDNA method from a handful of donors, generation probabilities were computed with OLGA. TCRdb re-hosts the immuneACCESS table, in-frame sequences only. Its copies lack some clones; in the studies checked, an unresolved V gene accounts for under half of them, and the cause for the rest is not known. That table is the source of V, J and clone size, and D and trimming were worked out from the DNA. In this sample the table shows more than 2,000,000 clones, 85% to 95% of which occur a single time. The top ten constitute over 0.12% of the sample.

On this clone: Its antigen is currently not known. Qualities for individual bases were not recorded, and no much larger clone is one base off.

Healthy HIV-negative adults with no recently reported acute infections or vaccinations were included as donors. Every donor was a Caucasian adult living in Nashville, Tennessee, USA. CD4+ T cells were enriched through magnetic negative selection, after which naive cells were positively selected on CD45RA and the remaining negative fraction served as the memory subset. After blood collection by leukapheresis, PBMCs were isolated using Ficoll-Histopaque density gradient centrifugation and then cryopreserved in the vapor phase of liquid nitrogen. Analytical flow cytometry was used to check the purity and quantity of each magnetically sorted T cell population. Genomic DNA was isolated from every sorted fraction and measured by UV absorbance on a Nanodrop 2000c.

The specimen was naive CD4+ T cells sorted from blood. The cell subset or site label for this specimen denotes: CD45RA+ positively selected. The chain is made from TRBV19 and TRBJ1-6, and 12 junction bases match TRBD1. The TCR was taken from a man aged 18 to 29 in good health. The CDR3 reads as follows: CASRRGTGGATDNSPLHF. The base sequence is TGTGCCAGCCGACGTGGGACAGGGGGCGCAACCGATAATTCACCCCTCCACTTT.